This T cell receptor beta chain was obtained from a study of regulatory T cells in long-lasting Graves disease. Study context: Patients newly diagnosed with Graves' had been on antithyroid drugs for under 3 months.

The germline CDR1 and CDR2 sequences are MDHEN and SYDVKM. The CDR3 consists of 15 residues. Trimming removed 6 bases from V and 1 base from J; junction bases left unmatched: 7. General observations from the study: Among samples with persistent disease, TRBV28, TRBJ1-2 and TRBJ2-5 were favored.

Time point denoted: newly diagnosed GD, antithyroid drugs for less than 3 months. PBMC-derived RNA was used for the TCR library. TCR beta libraries were built with iRepertoire HTBI primers and Arm-PCR of CDR3 regions. TCRdb reprocessed the multiplex PCR reads with MiXCR, giving one entry per CDR3 protein. The sample lists 350,000 to 450,000 distinct CDR3 sequences, roughly 15% occurring once. This clonotype has a count of ten or more. Its target is unknown. The same specimen was also included in a second study, on T cells in Graves' hyperthyroidism and ophthalmopathy. Per that study: HTBI primers were employed in a first-round RT-PCR of the TCR CDR3. Most expanded thyroid clonotypes above 0.001 also appeared in blood.

The sample in question was peripheral blood mononuclear cells (PBMCs), obtained at new diagnosis, from a patient treated with antithyroid drugs. The clonotype was recovered from a woman aged 40 to 50 with Graves disease. V is TRBV28 and J is TRBJ2-7; the match to TRBD1 covers 9 bases. The CDR3 DNA reads as TGTGCCAGCAGAACCACCGGGACAGGGTCCTACGAGCAGTACTTC. Encoded protein: CASRTTGTGSYEQYF.